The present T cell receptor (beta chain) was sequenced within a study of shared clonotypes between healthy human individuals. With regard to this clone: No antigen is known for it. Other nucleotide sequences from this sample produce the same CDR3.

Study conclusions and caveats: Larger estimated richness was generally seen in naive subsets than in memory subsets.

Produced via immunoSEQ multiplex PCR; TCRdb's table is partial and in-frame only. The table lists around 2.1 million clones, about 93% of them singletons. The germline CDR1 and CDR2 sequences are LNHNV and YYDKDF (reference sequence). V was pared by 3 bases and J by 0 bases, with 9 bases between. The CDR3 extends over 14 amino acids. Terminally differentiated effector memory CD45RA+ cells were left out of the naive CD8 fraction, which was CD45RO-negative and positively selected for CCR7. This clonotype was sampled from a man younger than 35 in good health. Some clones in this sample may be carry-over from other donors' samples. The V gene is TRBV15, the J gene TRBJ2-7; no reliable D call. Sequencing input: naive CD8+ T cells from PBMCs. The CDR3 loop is CATSRDGNSYEQYF. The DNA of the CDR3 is TGTGCCACCAGCAGGGACGGAAACTCCTACGAGCAGTACTTC.